The 18 T cell receptor beta chains listed next were all sequenced from one sample in a study of blood T cell repertoires in COVID-19. Sequencing used immunoSEQ multiplex PCR; TCRdb keeps in-frame clones, though not all of them. The repertoire has about 180,000 clones, 65% to 90% of them found once; the top ten carry over 7.5%. Sequencing was done on a sample of peripheral blood. The receptors were sampled from a man aged 50 to 60 with active or convalescent COVID-19.

The rearrangement joins TRBV5-1 to TRBJ2-1; no clear D. The V gene's germline CDR1 is SGHRS and CDR2 YFSETQ. V was shortened by 0 bases and J by 4 bases, with 11 bases between the two germline ends. The CDR3 has 15 residues. In DNA, the CDR3 is TGCGCCAGCAGCTTGGAGTTGGGCCATTACAATGAGCAGTTCTTC. This translates into CASSLELGHYNEQFF. The complete variable domain, with remaining parts taken from reference TRBV5-1 and TRBJ2-1, reads KAGVTQTPRYLIKTRGQQVTLSCSPISGHRSVSWYQQTPGQGLQFLFEYFSETQRNKGNFPGRFSGRQFSNSRSEMNVSTLELGDSALYLCASSLELGHYNEQFFGPGTRLTVL.

The chain carries TRBV6-2 or TRBV6-3 and TRBJ1-6; possible D gene TRBD1, 5 bases. This CDR3 is 14 amino acids long. V dropped 6 bases and J dropped 10 bases, with 16 bases sitting between them. The germline V gene encodes CDR1 MNHEY and CDR2 SVGEGT. CDR3 DNA: TGTGCCAGCAGCCGCGGGACGGTGGAATCACCCCTCCACTTT. Amino acid sequence: CASSRGTVESPLHF.

DNA for the CDR3: TGCAGTGCTAGTGTGGAGGGGGCGGCTAACTATGGCTACACCTTC. This sequence encodes CSASVEGAANYGYTF. This chain links TRBV20-1 with TRBJ1-2; the match to TRBD1 covers 7 bases. With 3 bases clipped from V and 0 bases from J, the junction kept 7 bases outside the gene matches. Per the germline V gene, CDR1 is DFQATT and CDR2 is SNEGSKA (reference sequence). This CDR3 has 15 residues.

The chain employs TRBV5-5 and TRBJ1-1; a possible D gene is TRBD1 (5 bases). V gave up 3 bases and J gave up 4 bases, with 7 bases separating them. The CDR3 spans 12 residues. Germline CDR1 SGHKS, CDR2 YYEKEE (reference sequence). The CDR3 loop reads CASSYTGTEAFF. The CDR3 coding sequence is TGTGCCAGCAGCTACACAGGCACTGAAGCTTTCTTT.

This clone has only a few counts. The rearrangement joins TRBV18 to TRBJ2-7; D gene ambiguous. The CDR3 runs 14 residues. The V gene lost 2 bases and the J gene lost 0 bases, with 8 bases spanning the gap. CDR1 and CDR2 from the germline V gene are KGHSH and LQKENI. The CDR3 spells CASSPNSFSYEQYF. Here the CDR3 DNA reads TGTGCCAGCTCACCAAACAGCTTCTCCTACGAGCAGTACTTC.

This chain links TRBV9 with TRBJ2-7; 7 bases agree with TRBD2. The CDR3 is 16 residues long. J gave up 2 bases and V 4 bases, and 12 bases lay outside the gene matches. Germline V gene data show CDR1 as SGDLS and CDR2 as YYNGEE. CDR3 protein: CASSPRHGGVAYEQYF. The DNA of the CDR3 is TGTGCCAGCAGCCCACGTCATGGGGGGGTGGCCTACGAGCAGTACTTC.

This clone was picked up one time. The chain joins TRBV27 to TRBJ2-1; TRBD2 matches at 16 bases. With V trimmed by 4 bases and J by 4 bases, 10 bases remained unmatched. The CDR3 covers 19 residues. Germline assignment: CDR1 MNHEY and CDR2 SMNVEV (reference sequence). CDR3 DNA sequence: TGTGCCAGCAGTTCTATACCGGGACTAGCGGGAGGGCCGTACAATGAGCAGTTCTTC. This gives the protein CASSSIPGLAGGPYNEQFF.

The chain uses TRBV11-2 and TRBJ2-7; 9 bases fit TRBD1. The germline V gene has CDR1 SGHAT and CDR2 FQNNGV. The CDR3 is 13 amino acids. Unmatched junction bases numbered 5, after V lost 5 bases and J lost 6 bases. The CDR3, as DNA: TGTGCCAGCAGCCGGACAGGGGCGCGCGAGCAGTACTTC. As protein: CASSRTGAREQYF.

The chain joins TRBV19 to TRBJ1-3; D is unresolved. The V and J ends lost 3 bases and 0 bases respectively, with 18 bases between them. The CDR3 is made up of 18 amino acids. Germline-derived CDR1 and CDR2 are LNHDA and SQIVND (reference sequence). The CDR3 bases are TGTGCCAGTAGTATTGGTCTTGGGCAGACGAGCTCTGGAAACACCATATATTTT. Amino acid sequence: CASSIGLGQTSSGNTIYF.

The CDR3 here is CASRTPGNQPQHF. CDR3 DNA sequence: TGTGCCAGCAGAACCCCAGGCAATCAGCCCCAGCATTTT. This chain connects TRBV28 to TRBJ1-5; D not resolved. The V end lost 6 bases, the J end lost 2 bases, and 8 bases lay between the germline ends. The germline CDR1 and CDR2 sequences are MDHEN and SYDVKM. CDR3 length: 13 residues.

The V call is TRBV10-2, the J call TRBJ2-2; 9 bases are shared with TRBD2. V shed 6 bases, J shed 6 bases, and the junction held 5 bases outside the gene matches. Per the germline V gene, CDR1 is WSHSY and CDR2 is SAAADI. This CDR3 contains 14 residues. CDR3 sequence: CASRGGRAAGELFF. CDR3 DNA: TGCGCCAGCAGGGGCGGGAGGGCCGCCGGGGAGCTGTTTTTT.

The chain has TRBV5-4 and TRBJ2-1; the match to TRBD1 covers 10 bases. Germline trimming cut 4 bases from V and 5 bases from J; bases unmatched to any gene: 9. The CDR3 loop spans 16 amino acids. The germline gives CDR1 SGHNT, CDR2 YYREEE (reference sequence). Written as DNA, the CDR3 is TGTGCCAGCAGCGCCCAAAGGACAGGGGGGAACAATGAGCAGTTCTTC. Protein product: CASSAQRTGGNNEQFF.

The CDR3 coding sequence is TGTGCCAGCGTCTCCACCGGGGGTTCTGAAGCTTTCTTT. It codes for CASVSTGGSEAFF. The rearrangement joins TRBV6-5 to TRBJ1-1; the D gene is possibly TRBD1 (5 bases). The CDR3 is made up of 13 amino acids. Germline CDR1 and CDR2: MNHEY and SVGAGI. V lost 8 bases to trimming and J lost 6 bases, with 16 bases between them.

The gene calls are TRBV13 and TRBJ2-3; maybe TRBD2 (6 bases). This CDR3 contains 14 residues. V was pared by 2 bases and J by 2 bases, with 8 bases between. CDR1 and CDR2 from the germline V gene are PRHDT and FYEKMQ (reference sequence). The CDR3 reads CASSLSSATDTQYF. The CDR3 DNA is TGTGCCAGCAGCTTATCTAGCGCCACAGATACGCAGTATTTT.

The gene calls are TRBV6-6 and TRBJ1-3; possibly TRBD1 for D (6 bases). CDR3 size: 17 residues. Germline assignment: CDR1 MNHNY and CDR2 SVGAGI (reference sequence). V was shortened by 5 bases and J by 1 base, with 18 bases between the two germline ends. CDR3 sequence: CASSQAGQLISGNTIYF. The CDR3 coding sequence is TGTGCCAGCAGTCAGGCCGGACAGCTGATATCTGGAAACACCATATATTTT.

CDR3 in DNA: TGTGCCAGCAGATCTCAGGGATTGGACGAGCAGTACTTC. It encodes CASRSQGLDEQYF. The chain combines TRBV28 with TRBJ2-7, with D possibly matching TRBD1 (5 bases). V was trimmed by 6 bases and J by 5 bases, leaving 14 bases between them. CDR3 length equals 13 residues. Germline assignment: CDR1 MDHEN and CDR2 SYDVKM. Complete variable domain (other parts from reference TRBV28 and TRBJ2-7): DVKVTQSSRYLVKRTGEKVFLECVQDMDHENMFWYRQDPGLGLRLIYFSYDVKMKEKGDIPEGYSVSREKKERFSLILESASTNQTSMYLCASRSQGLDEQYFGPGTRLTVT.

V is TRBV20-1 and J is TRBJ1-2; D is undetermined. The CDR3 totals 13 residues. Looked up from germline, CDR1 is DFQATT and CDR2 is SNEGSKA (reference sequence). With 3 bases removed from V and 1 base from J, the gap between germline ends came to 9 bases. The CDR3: CSASVVYNYGYTF. As DNA, the CDR3 is TGCAGTGCTAGTGTCGTTTATAACTATGGCTACACCTTC.

The rearrangement links TRBV7-3 to TRBJ2-3; D uncertain. CDR3 length: 14 amino acids. Germline CDR1 reads SGHTA; CDR2 reads FQGTGA. The germline V and J ends were trimmed by 4 bases and 3 bases, with 11 bases remaining between them. This chain's CDR3 is CASSSPGVTDTQYF. DNA for the CDR3: TGTGCCAGCAGCTCCCCAGGTGTTACAGATACGCAGTATTTT.